Detailed here is one T cell receptor beta chain. This specimen includes other DNA sequences encoding the same CDR3. Recruitment covered about 25 US areas and drew participants whose ages spanned about 18 to 100 years. This CDR3 has 13 residues. Trimming stripped 6 bases from V and 3 bases from J, with 11 bases between. Germline V gene sequence: CDR1 MNHEY, CDR2 SVGAGI. Clones were sequenced by immunoSEQ multiplex PCR, and TCRdb holds only the in-frame ones, with some missing. The sample records 150,000 to 200,000 clones, around 80% being singletons. The source of the sample is a study of blood T cell repertoires in COVID-19.

This sequence joins TRBV6-5 and TRBJ1-2, with D possibly being TRBD1 (6 bases). The source is a woman between 50 and 59 years old who had recovered from COVID-19. The source material was PBMCs or T cells enriched from blood (not recorded which). The CDR3, as DNA: TGTGCCAGCAGCTTGGACAGAGACTATGGCTACACCTTC. Translated, it gives CASSLDRDYGYTF.